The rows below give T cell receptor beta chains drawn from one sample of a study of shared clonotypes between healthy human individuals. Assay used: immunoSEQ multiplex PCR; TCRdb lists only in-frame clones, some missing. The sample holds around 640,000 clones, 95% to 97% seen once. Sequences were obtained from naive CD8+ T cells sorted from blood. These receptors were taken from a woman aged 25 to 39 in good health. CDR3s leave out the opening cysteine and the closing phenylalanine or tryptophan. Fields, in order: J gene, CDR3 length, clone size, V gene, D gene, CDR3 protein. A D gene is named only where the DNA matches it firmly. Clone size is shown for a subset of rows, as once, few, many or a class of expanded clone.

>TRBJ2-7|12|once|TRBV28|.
ASSLTVHPYEQY
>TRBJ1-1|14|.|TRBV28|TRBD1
ASSLLETGANTEAF
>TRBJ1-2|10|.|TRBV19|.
ASDDRDYGYT
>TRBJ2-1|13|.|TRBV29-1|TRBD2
SVVGLAGAAYEQF
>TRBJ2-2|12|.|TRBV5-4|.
ASSPANTGGELF
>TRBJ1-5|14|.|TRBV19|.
ASSSLGQYSNQPQH
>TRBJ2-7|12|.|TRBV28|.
ASSYRGDTYEQY
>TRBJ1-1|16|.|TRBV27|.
ASSHTAGTTDKYTEAF
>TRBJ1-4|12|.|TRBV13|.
ASSLSQGVEKLF
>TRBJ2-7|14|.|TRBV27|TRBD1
ASSSSTGVLSYEQY
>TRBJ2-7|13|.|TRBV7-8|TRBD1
ASSYPGTGPYEQY
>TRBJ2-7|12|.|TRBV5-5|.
ASRTTETLYEQY
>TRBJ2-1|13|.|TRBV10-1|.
ASSAVLSNDNEQF
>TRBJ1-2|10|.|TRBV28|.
ASSFSGEGYT
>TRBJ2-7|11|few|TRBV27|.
ASRPGTSYEQY
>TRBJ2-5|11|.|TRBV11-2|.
ASSLDPTETQY
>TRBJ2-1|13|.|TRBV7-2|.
ASSLESSVYNEQF
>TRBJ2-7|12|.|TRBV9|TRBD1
ASSGRQGYDEQY
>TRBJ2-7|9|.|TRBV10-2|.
ASRESYEQY
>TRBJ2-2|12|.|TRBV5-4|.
ASSLLGGTGELF
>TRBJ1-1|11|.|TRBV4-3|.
ASSQGENTEAF
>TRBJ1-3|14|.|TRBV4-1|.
ASSQGGRTAGNTIY
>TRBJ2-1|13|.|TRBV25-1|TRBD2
ASSDLLARFNEQF
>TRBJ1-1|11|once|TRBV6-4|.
ASSGTEGTEAF
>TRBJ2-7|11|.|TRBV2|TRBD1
ASRGQGVNGQY
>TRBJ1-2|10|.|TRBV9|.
ASSPPDRRYT
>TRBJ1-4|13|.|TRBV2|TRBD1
ASREPGQKNEKLF
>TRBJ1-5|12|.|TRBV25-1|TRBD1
ASSVQGAHQPQH
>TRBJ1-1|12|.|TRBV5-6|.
ASSFRGWYTEAF